This T cell receptor beta chain was sequenced during a study of CD8+CD57+ T cells in acquired aplastic anemia. Profiles of TCR beta VDJ and CDR3 were generated from a genomic DNA template. Using its own MiXCR run on the reads, TCRdb lists one record per CDR3 protein. Among 200,000 or so distinct CDR3 sequences, roughly 50% were seen once, and the ten largest hold 15% to 20%. A word on this clonotype: Its antigen is not known.

Previously, flow cytometry had revealed CD8+CD57+ cell expansion in the patients chosen for sequencing. The enrolled patients all had severe acquired aplastic anemia. Each patient gave a blood sample that was collected before any therapy had been received. Whole-study findings and limits: Researchers reported that CD8+ Simpson's diversity was not significantly different in patients versus controls. Approximately 28 CD8+ CDR3 sequences were shared between patients and controls.

This sequence was found in a human donor with aplastic anemia. The material sequenced was sorted CD4+, CD8+, or CD8+CD57+ T cells (not recorded which) from PBMCs.

CDR3 amino acids: CSVVKGTTDTQYF. The CDR3 coding sequence is TGCAGCGTTGTGAAAGGTACGACAGATACGCAGTATTTT. The chain is built from TRBV29-1 and TRBJ2-3; D gene ambiguous. V was pared by 4 bases and J by 3 bases, with 11 bases between. This CDR3 has 13 amino acids. CDR1 SQVTM and CDR2 ANQGSEA come from the germline V gene.